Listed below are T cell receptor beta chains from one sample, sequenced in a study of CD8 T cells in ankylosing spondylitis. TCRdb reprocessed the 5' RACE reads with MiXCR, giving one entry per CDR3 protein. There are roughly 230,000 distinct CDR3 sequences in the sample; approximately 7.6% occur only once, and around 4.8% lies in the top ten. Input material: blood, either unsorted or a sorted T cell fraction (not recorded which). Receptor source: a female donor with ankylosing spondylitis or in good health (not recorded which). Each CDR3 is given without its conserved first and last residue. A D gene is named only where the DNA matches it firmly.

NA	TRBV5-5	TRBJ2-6	ASNRGLATSGANVLT
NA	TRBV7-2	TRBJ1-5	ASSFVRERQPQH
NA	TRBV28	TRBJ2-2	ASSLFRGSNTGELF
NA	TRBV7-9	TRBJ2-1	ASSLGGGLYNEQF
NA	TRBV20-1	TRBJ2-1	SARDGRISYNEQF
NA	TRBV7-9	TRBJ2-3	ASSLARHVGDTQY
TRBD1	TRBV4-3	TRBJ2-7	ASSADRGLYEQY
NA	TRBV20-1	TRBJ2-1	SAPRVGDEQF
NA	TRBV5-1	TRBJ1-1	ASSPGGARPMNTEAF
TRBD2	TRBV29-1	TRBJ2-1	SVTPTSGTTNEQF
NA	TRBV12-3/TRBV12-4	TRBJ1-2	ASRLDAAYGYT
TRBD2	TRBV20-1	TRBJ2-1	SARKAGVGNEQF
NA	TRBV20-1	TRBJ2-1	SAGGIPSDEQF
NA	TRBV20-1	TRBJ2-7	CARDTAALSYEQY
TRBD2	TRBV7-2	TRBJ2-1	ASSLSPTTSQVWF
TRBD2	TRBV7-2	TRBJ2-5	ASSSSGRAGTQY
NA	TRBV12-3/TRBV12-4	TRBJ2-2	ASSLWPSRGINTGELF
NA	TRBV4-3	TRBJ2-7	ASSPYNGQAIGEQY
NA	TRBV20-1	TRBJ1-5	SARKGFGNQPQH
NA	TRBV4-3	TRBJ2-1	ASSQDYRAGQASYNEQF
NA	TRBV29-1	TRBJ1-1	SVPQGNTEAF
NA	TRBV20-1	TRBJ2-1	SAPPIRGQPYNEQF
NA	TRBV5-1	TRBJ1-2	ASSLAGDYDGYT
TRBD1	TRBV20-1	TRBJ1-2	SAATYGTDVYGYT
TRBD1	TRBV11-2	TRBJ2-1	ASSPGTGFIRSYNEQF
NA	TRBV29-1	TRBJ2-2	SGPGRGTGELF
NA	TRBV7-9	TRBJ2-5	ASSLAVQGGAQY
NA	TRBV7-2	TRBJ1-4	ASSSWGEKLF
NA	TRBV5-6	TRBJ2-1	ASSLVFRSYNEQF
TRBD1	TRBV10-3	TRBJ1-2	AISTDRGFQEGYT
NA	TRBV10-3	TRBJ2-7	AIGDTGYEQY
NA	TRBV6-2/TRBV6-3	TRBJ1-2	ASSLTGFRGYT
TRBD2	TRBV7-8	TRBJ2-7	ASTATSGRSYEQY
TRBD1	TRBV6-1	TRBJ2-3	ASSEGDRVGTDTQY
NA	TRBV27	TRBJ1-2	ASSFGSNYGYT
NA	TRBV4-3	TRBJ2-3	ASSQDYSRGGTQY
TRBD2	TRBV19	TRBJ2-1	ASQGLADNEQF
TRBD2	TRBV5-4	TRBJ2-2	ASSLGTRNTGELF
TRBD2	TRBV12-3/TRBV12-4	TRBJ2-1	ASSLVAGDYNEQF
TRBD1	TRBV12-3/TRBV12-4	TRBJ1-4	ASSRDRGRTNEKLF
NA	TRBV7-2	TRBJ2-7	ASSFNPGTADEQY
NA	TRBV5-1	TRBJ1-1	ASSFNTGNTEAF
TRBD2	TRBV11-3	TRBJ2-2	ASSPRTSGALSTGELF
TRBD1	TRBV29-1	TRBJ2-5	SVEEGPGQGGGGETQY
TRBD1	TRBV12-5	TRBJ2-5	ASGSGGETQY